This entry concerns a single T cell receptor beta chain. This clone's antigen is unknown. No qualities accompany the bases; no much larger clone lies one base away. These data come from a study of shared clonotypes between healthy human individuals (dated by TCRdb to about 2020). Study-level background: The cohort included three men and two women between 18 and 49 years of age. For each donor, CD4 naive and CD4 memory were each run on three plates, CD8 naive on two plates, and CD8 memory on one plate. The study deeply sequenced blood TCR repertoires of about 5 healthy adults to estimate repertoire size and the extent of clonotype sharing between individuals. To increase sequencing depth and limit assay-specific biases, TCR repertoire library preparation and sequencing were carried out by different laboratories using diverse techniques. Each donor's leukapheresis produced roughly between roughly 0.85 and 9 billion PBMCs.

What the authors observed across the whole study: Sampling was limited to blood, and TCR repertoires in tissue likely differ from TCR repertoires in blood. Estimated clonotype richness was generally larger for naive than for memory subsets. Incomplete sequencing was indicated by rarefaction of sorted-subset datasets, despite the large sequencing depth. Across a handful of donors, roughly 5.4% of naive CD4, roughly 3.5% of naive CD8, roughly 2.2% of memory CD4, and 0.3% to 0.45% of memory CD8 clonotypes were shared. Higher generation probabilities were observed for clonotypes shared by all four sorted-subset donors than for non-shared clonotypes. Based on pairwise subsampling, the degree of clonotype sharing among donors was expected to be affected by sequencing depth. The small number of donors limited the genetic and exposure-history diversity represented.

The donors were healthy, HIV-negative adults who had no recently reported acute infections or vaccinations. Only Caucasian adults living in Nashville, Tennessee, USA were represented among the donors. CD4+ T cells were enriched by magnetic negative selection; naive cells were then positively selected on CD45RA, and the negative fraction formed the memory subset. After blood collection by leukapheresis, PBMCs were isolated using Ficoll-Histopaque density gradient centrifugation and then cryopreserved in the vapor phase of liquid nitrogen. Analytical flow cytometry was used to check the purity and quantity of every magnetically sorted T cell population. Genomic DNA was isolated from every sorted fraction and measured by UV absorbance on a Nanodrop 2000c. CDR1 is given as SGHRS and CDR2 as YFSETQ, both from the germline V gene. The V end loses 1 base and the J end loses 4 bases, and a stretch of 3 bases separates them. Spanning cysteine to phenylalanine, the CDR3 consists of 12 amino acids. The DNA shown is the 36-base CDR3, in frame from base 1.

Using the deep immunoSEQ assay, multiplex PCR amplified TCR CDR3 regions from genomic DNA. Genomic DNA extracted from each cell subset was distributed evenly over all wells of several immunoSEQ 96-well plates, and each plate served as one replicate. For sorted subsets, each replicate PCR was loaded with around 220 ng genomic DNA, equivalent to 32,000 or so T cell genomes. Purified libraries were quantified with a Qubit 3.0 fluorometer, sized on a Bioanalyzer 2100, and re-quantified with the KAPA Library Quantification kit. A separate single-read 150-cycle Illumina NextSeq 550 flow cell was used to sequence each immunoSEQ 96-well plate. Regarding the original processing steps: Because the immunoSEQ output held only junctional sequences and lacked quality scores, the filtering could not match the filtering applied to full-length reads. To assign V/J genes and CDR3, sequences were annotated against IMGT germline references using PyIR, a Python wrapper for IgBLAST v1.9. Reads were removed for weak V/J assignments (E-value above 1e-6), missing CDR3, stop codons, out-of-frame junctions, or ambiguous translated residues. V3J clonotypes were defined as sequences sharing the same inferred V gene, J gene, and CDR3 amino acid sequence. To compute the percentage overlap between repertoires, the number of shared unique clonotypes was divided by the size of the smaller repertoire. Richness of each repertoire was evaluated using RTK rarefaction, the Chao1 estimator, and Recon v2.1 estimates of unobserved clonotypes. OLGA was used to compute generation probabilities for all TCRbeta clonotypes that the gDNA method yielded from a few donors. TCRdb re-hosts the immuneACCESS table, in-frame sequences only. Its copies lack some clones; in the studies checked, an unresolved V gene accounts for under half of them, and the cause for the rest is not known. V, J and clone size derive from that table, while D and trimming were established from the DNA sequence. This sample has a few hundred thousand clones in its table, and roughly 80% of those were observed once. 10% of the sample lies in the top ten.

The sequence was collected from a man between 25 and 39 years old in good health. Input material: memory CD4+ T cells sorted from blood. In light of the paper, this sample's cell subset or site label describes: CD45RA-negative fraction. The chain links TRBV5-1 with TRBJ1-3; the D gene lacks a confident call. The sequenced DNA: TGCGCCAGCAGCTTGAGCGGAAACACCATATATTTT. Protein translation: CASSLSGNTIYF.